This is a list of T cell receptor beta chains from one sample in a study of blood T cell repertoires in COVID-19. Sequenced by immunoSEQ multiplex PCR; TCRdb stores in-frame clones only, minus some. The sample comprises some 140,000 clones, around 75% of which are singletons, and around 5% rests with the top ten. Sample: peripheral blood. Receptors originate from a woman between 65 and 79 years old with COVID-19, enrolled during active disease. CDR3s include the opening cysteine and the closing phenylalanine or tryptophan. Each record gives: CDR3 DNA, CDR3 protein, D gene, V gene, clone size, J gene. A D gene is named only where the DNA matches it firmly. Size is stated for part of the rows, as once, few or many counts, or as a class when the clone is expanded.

TGTGCCAGCTCACCTGGACAGGGGGCTTATGGCTACACCTTC CASSPGQGAYGYTF TRBD1 TRBV18 . TRBJ1-2
TGTGCCAGCAGTTACGGAGGAGGCGGTGGCTACACCTTC CASSYGGGGGYTF . TRBV6-6 . TRBJ1-2
TGTGCCAGCAGCCCCTCTGCGGGGGGGGGTTCCAGAGAGACCCAGTACTTC CASSPSAGGGSRETQYF TRBD2 TRBV3-1/TRBV3-2 . TRBJ2-5
TGTGCCAGCAGTGGCGGGCTAGCGCGGGAGACCCAGTACTTC CASSGGLARETQYF . TRBV2 once TRBJ2-5
TGTGCCAGCAGCCTCGGGACAGGGTGGGCCCTAGCCAAAAACATTCAGTACTTC CASSLGTGWALAKNIQYF TRBD1 TRBV7-9 few TRBJ2-4
TGCGCCAGCAGCTTGGCCGTGGGGGGACATGGCTACACCTTC CASSLAVGGHGYTF . TRBV5-1 . TRBJ1-2
TGTGCCAGCAGCCAAGTCGATGGCCTCCATGGCTACACCTTC CASSQVDGLHGYTF . TRBV3-1/TRBV3-2 . TRBJ1-2
TGTGCCACCAGCAGTGACAGAAAAAACATTCAGTACTTC CATSSDRKNIQYF . TRBV15 . TRBJ2-4
TGTGCCAGCTCACCCGGACAGAAGACGAACACTGAAGCTTTCTTT CASSPGQKTNTEAFF . TRBV18 . TRBJ1-1
TGTGCCAGCAGTCCACAATTCACAGGGTTGCCCTACGAGCAGTACTTC CASSPQFTGLPYEQYF . TRBV28 . TRBJ2-7
TGTGCCAGCACAAAAACTAGCGGGAGCACAGATACGCAGTATTTT CASTKTSGSTDTQYF TRBD2 TRBV5-4 few TRBJ2-3
TGCGCCAGCAGCCAAGGAATGGATTCAAGGAGGTTCTTC CASSQGMDSRRFF . TRBV4-1 . TRBJ2-1
TGTGCCAGCAGCGTAGGGTCACAGGGGAATCAGCCCCAGCATTTT CASSVGSQGNQPQHF TRBD1 TRBV9 . TRBJ1-5
TGTGCCAGCAAAGACAGGGGGCGGGCCGGGGAGCTGTTTTTT CASKDRGRAGELFF TRBD1 TRBV7-9 few TRBJ2-2
TGTGCCAGCAGTGAACTATCTGATTCACCCCTCCACTTT CASSELSDSPLHF . TRBV2 few TRBJ1-6
TGTGCCAGCTCACCACAGGCCCCGGCGGGCAATCAGCCCCAGCATTTT CASSPQAPAGNQPQHF . TRBV18 few TRBJ1-5
TGTGCCAGCAGCTTAGCTCCCGCGGGTGGGGCCAACGTCCTGACTTTC CASSLAPAGGANVLTF . TRBV7-2 . TRBJ2-6
TGTGCCAGCAGCTTAGACAGGGTAGTGGGCACTGAAGCTTTCTTT CASSLDRVVGTEAFF TRBD1 TRBV7-3 . TRBJ1-1
TGTGCCAGTAGCACGGAGTTATCTGGAAACACCATATATTTT CASSTELSGNTIYF . TRBV19 . TRBJ1-3
TGTGCCAGCAGTTCACGGGACAGGGAAGGGAGTGAAGCTTTCTTT CASSSRDREGSEAFF TRBD1 TRBV6-5 . TRBJ1-1
TGTGCCTGGAGTGCCGGGACTTTAGGTGATGAGCAGTTCTTC CAWSAGTLGDEQFF . TRBV30 . TRBJ2-1
TGTGCCAGTACCGGGACAGCTGCCGGCTACACCTTC CASTGTAAGYTF TRBD1 TRBV19 . TRBJ1-2
TGTGCCAGTAGTATATCCGCCCAGAGCACAGATACGCAGTATTTT CASSISAQSTDTQYF . TRBV19 . TRBJ2-3
TGTGCCAGCAGTTACTCCCTGACAGGGATGGGGGAAAAACTGTTTTTT CASSYSLTGMGEKLFF TRBD1 TRBV6-5 . TRBJ1-4
TGTGCCAGCAGCCAAGGGGGTGGACAGGGGGAAGAGACCCAGTACTTC CASSQGGGQGEETQYF TRBD1 TRBV4-2 . TRBJ2-5
TGTGCCAGCAGTTTATCGACCGTCCTGACTCCACCAGATACGCAGTATTTT CASSLSTVLTPPDTQYF . TRBV27 . TRBJ2-3
TGCGCCAGCAGTGAGTCGTCCCCTACAGGGACCTCCTATAATTCACCCCTCCACTTT CASSESSPTGTSYNSPLHF . TRBV10-1 . TRBJ1-6
TGTGCCAGCAGTGACTTCTACGAGCAGTACTTC CASSDFYEQYF . TRBV2 . TRBJ2-7
TGTGCCAGCAGTTTATCGGCAGGGGGCGACACTGAAGCTTTCTTT CASSLSAGGDTEAFF TRBD1 TRBV27 . TRBJ1-1
TGTGCCAGCAGCGCGACAGGCTTTGGTTCACCCCTCCACTTT CASSATGFGSPLHF . TRBV11-3 . TRBJ1-6
TGTGCCAGCAGCAAAACCCCGACAGGGGGCGACAGCAGGAATGGCTACACCTTC CASSKTPTGGDSRNGYTF . TRBV21-1 . TRBJ1-2
TGTGCCATCGGCGAGACAGGGGACTATGGCTACACCTTC CAIGETGDYGYTF TRBD1 TRBV10-3 . TRBJ1-2
TGTGCCAGCCGGGAGGGTCGAGGTGGCTACACCTTC CASREGRGGYTF . TRBV3-1/TRBV3-2 . TRBJ1-2
TGTGCCAGCAGCGCCCAGGGGGCGGACGCTTTCTTT CASSAQGADAFF TRBD1 TRBV3-1/TRBV3-2 . TRBJ1-1
TGTGCCAGCAGCTTAGGCAGGAATCAGCCCCAGCATTTT CASSLGRNQPQHF . TRBV7-3 . TRBJ1-5
TGTGCCAGCAGCTTCGGGACAGATTACGAGCAGTACTTC CASSFGTDYEQYF TRBD1 TRBV5-6 . TRBJ2-7
TGTGCCAGCAGCCTCGGGACAGGGCACTGGAACGAGCAGTACTTC CASSLGTGHWNEQYF TRBD1 TRBV3-1/TRBV3-2 . TRBJ2-7
TGTGCCAGCAGCCAGGGCGGACTAGCGGGGAACACCGGGGAGCTGTTTTTT CASSQGGLAGNTGELFF TRBD2 TRBV4-2 . TRBJ2-2
TGCAGTACCTACGCCGGGTGGACGCAGTATTTT CSTYAGWTQYF . TRBV20-1 . TRBJ2-3
TGTGCCAGCAGCCAGCTGACAGGGGCATACAATGAGCAGTTCTTC CASSQLTGAYNEQFF TRBD1 TRBV5-5 once TRBJ2-1
TGTGCCAGCTCACCAGTCGGGGGGAAGGGAGAGACCCAGTACTTC CASSPVGGKGETQYF TRBD2 TRBV18 . TRBJ2-5
TGCGCCAGCAGCCAAGAGGAGGGGCAGACCGGGGAGCTGTTTTTT CASSQEEGQTGELFF . TRBV4-1 . TRBJ2-2
TGTGCCAGCAGCTTAGGACTAGGGAGCAATGAGCAGTTCTTC CASSLGLGSNEQFF . TRBV7-8 . TRBJ2-1
TGTGCCAGCTCACTAACCAGGGATCAGCCCCAGCATTTT CASSLTRDQPQHF . TRBV18 . TRBJ1-5
TGTGCCAGCAGTTACTTCGGCAGGGGGCGGGAAAAACTGTTTTTT CASSYFGRGREKLFF TRBD1 TRBV27 once TRBJ1-4